A single sample is the source of the 17 T cell receptor beta chains below, sequenced in a study of T cell changes during pregnancy in multiple sclerosis. TCRdb's table, derived via immunoSEQ multiplex PCR, lists solely in-frame clones and lacks some. Here the sample spans 85,000 to 130,000 clones, approximately 92% being singletons. This sample comprised peripheral blood, obtained in the second trimester of pregnancy. The origin of the receptors is a female donor with multiple sclerosis, enrolled in a pregnancy study.

The V call is TRBV7-9, the J call TRBJ1-1; D unclear. CDR3 size: 14 residues. Trimming removed 5 bases at V and 5 bases at J, with 15 bases between. CDR1 is SEHNR and CDR2 is FQNEAQ in the germline V gene (reference sequence). CDR3 protein: CASSQQIGRTEAFF. In DNA form, the CDR3 reads TGTGCCAGCAGCCAACAGATAGGGAGAACTGAAGCTTTCTTT.

There are a few counts of this clone. The rearrangement uses TRBV7-2 and TRBJ1-4; tentative D call: TRBD1 (5 bases). The CDR3 sequence is 14 residues long. Germline CDR1 reads SGHTA; CDR2 reads FQGNSA. Trimming removed 3 bases at V and 5 bases at J, with 10 bases between. This chain's CDR3 is CASSLGLQNEKLFF. Written as DNA, the CDR3 is TGTGCCAGCAGCTTGGGGCTGCAGAATGAAAAACTGTTTTTT. The full variable domain, in which reference TRBV7-2 and TRBJ1-4 provide the parts outside the CDR3, is GAGVSQSPSNKVTEKGKDVELRCDPISGHTALYWYRQSLGQGLEFLIYFQGNSAPDKSGLPSDRFSAERTGGSVSTLTIQRTQQEDSAVYLCASSLGLQNEKLFFGSGTQLSVL.

This chain joins TRBV7-5 and TRBJ1-5; TRBD1, the table's D call, was not compared with the DNA. TRBV7-5 is a pseudogene. The CDR3 loop spans 16 amino acids. In nucleotides, the CDR3 is TGTGTCAGAAGCTTAGCCTTCCAAGGGGGCAATCAGCCCCAGCATTTT. Its translation is CVRSLAFQGGNQPQHF.

CDR3 in DNA: TGTGCCAGCAGGCGGGCCTCTGGAAACACCATATATTTT. It yields the protein CASRRASGNTIYF. The chain employs TRBV6-1 and TRBJ1-3; no clear D. There are 13 residues in the CDR3. V lost 6 bases and J lost 0, with 6 bases in between. Germline assignment: CDR1 MNHNS and CDR2 SASEGT.

The chain carries TRBV10-3 and TRBJ2-1; 9 bases map to TRBD2. CDR1 and CDR2 from the germline V gene are ENHRY and SYGVKD. Trimming at V came to 0 bases and at J to 1 base, leaving 1 base not matched to a gene. CDR3 length equals 16 residues. The CDR3 spells CAISESGLASYNEQFF. For the CDR3, the DNA is TGTGCCATCAGTGAGTCTGGACTAGCGTCCTACAATGAGCAGTTCTTC.

The V and J genes are TRBV5-1 and TRBJ2-7; 9 nucleotides match TRBD2. Germline V gives CDR1 SGHRS, CDR2 YFSETQ. J was trimmed by 3 bases and V by 1 base; bases with no gene match: 5. The CDR3 has 15 amino acids. The CDR3 DNA is TGCGCCAGCAGCTTGAGGGGCGGGGGGGACTACGAGCAGTACTTC. Its protein product is CASSLRGGGDYEQYF. Full variable domain (missing parts from reference TRBV5-1 and TRBJ2-7): KAGVTQTPRYLIKTRGQQVTLSCSPISGHRSVSWYQQTPGQGLQFLFEYFSETQRNKGNFPGRFSGRQFSNSRSEMNVSTLELGDSALYLCASSLRGGGDYEQYFGPGTRLTVT.

The V call is TRBV28, the J call TRBJ2-3; 10 bases fit TRBD2. CDR3 length: 14 amino acids. J was trimmed by 3 bases and V by 7 bases; bases with no gene match: 4. The germline V gene has CDR1 MDHEN and CDR2 SYDVKM. Here the CDR3 reads CASKREGRTDTQYF. CDR3 sequence (DNA): TGTGCCAGCAAGCGGGAGGGGAGGACAGATACGCAGTATTTT.

This sequence joins TRBV18 and TRBJ1-1; D is possibly TRBD1 (5 bases). V was shortened by 2 bases and J by 10 bases, with 14 bases between the two germline ends. The CDR3 loop spans 13 amino acids. Germline CDR1 is KGHSH and CDR2 is LQKENI. The CDR3 nucleotides are TGTGCCAGCTCACCAGACTTCCAGCAGGGAGCTTTCTTT. It specifies CASSPDFQQGAFF.

The chain is built from TRBV25-1 and TRBJ2-3; TRBD1 might be the D (5 bases). V lost 2 bases and J 3 bases, leaving 6 bases between the germline ends. Germline V lookup: CDR1 MGHDK, CDR2 SYGVNS. The CDR3 totals 13 residues. CDR3 coding DNA: TGTGCCAGCAGTGAACCAGGGACAGATACGCAGTATTTT. Translation gives CASSEPGTDTQYF.

The V call is TRBV30, the J call TRBJ2-5, with D maybe TRBD2 (6 bases). The CDR3 length is 15 residues. Germline V gene lookup returns CDR1 GTSNPN and CDR2 SVGIG (reference sequence). The germline V and J ends were trimmed by 0 bases and 2 bases, with 13 bases remaining between them. For the CDR3, the DNA is TGTGCCTGGAGTGTACCCCGGGACTGGCAAGAGACCCAGTACTTC. Protein: CAWSVPRDWQETQYF.

This clone appeared once. The chain employs TRBV6-4 and TRBJ1-5, with TRBD1 as a possible D gene (5 bases). CDR1 is MRHNA, CDR2 SNTAGT, per germline. The CDR3 sequence is 13 residues long. Deletions cut 3 bases from V and 9 bases from J, with 12 bases between. The CDR3 protein is CASSEVSGGPQHF. The DNA for the CDR3 is TGTGCCAGCAGTGAGGTTTCGGGGGGGCCCCAGCATTTT.

This rearrangement joins TRBV7-9 to TRBJ1-1, with D possibly TRBD1 on 5 matching bases. The CDR3 length is 15 residues. Germline lookup yields CDR1 SEHNR and CDR2 FQNEAQ (reference sequence). V was pared by 1 base and J by 2 bases, with 11 bases between. CDR3 region: CASSLESGFNTEAFF. CDR3 in DNA: TGTGCCAGCAGCTTAGAATCAGGGTTCAACACTGAAGCTTTCTTT. Full variable domain (outside the CDR3, taken from reference TRBV7-9 and TRBJ1-1): DTGVSQNPRHKITKRGQNVTFRCDPISEHNRLYWYRQTLGQGPEFLTYFQNEAQLEKSRLLSDRFSAERPKGSFSTLEIQRTEQGDSAMYLCASSLESGFNTEAFFGQGTRLTVV.

The chain has TRBV5-1 and TRBJ2-7; tentatively, D is TRBD2 (5 bases). From germline, CDR1 is SGHRS and CDR2 YFSETQ. The CDR3 loop spans 15 amino acids. V was pared by 0 bases and J by 0 bases, with 10 bases between. In nucleotides, the CDR3 is TGCGCCAGCAGCTTGGTGGGAGCGAGCTCCTACGAGCAGTACTTC. Translating it yields CASSLVGASSYEQYF.

V is TRBV18 and J is TRBJ2-7; the match to TRBD1 covers 11 bases. Trimming removed 5 bases from V and 5 bases from J; junction bases left unmatched: 2. The CDR3 contains 13 residues. CDR1 is KGHSH, CDR2 LQKENI, per germline. The CDR3 loop is CASSGQGANEQYF. The CDR3 DNA reads as TGTGCCAGCTCAGGACAGGGGGCCAACGAGCAGTACTTC.

The gene calls are TRBV18 and TRBJ1-1, with 10 bases matching TRBD1. CDR1 KGHSH and CDR2 LQKENI come from the germline V gene. The CDR3 has 14 amino acids. V dropped 3 bases and J dropped 5; count of bases not matched to a gene: 3. The CDR3 is CASSPGTGVTEAFF. The CDR3 DNA sequence: TGTGCCAGCTCACCCGGGACAGGGGTTACTGAAGCTTTCTTT.

The CDR3 nucleotides are TGTGCCAGCAGTGACTCGGTTACAGGGACCGACGAGCAGTACTTC. Amino acid sequence: CASSDSVTGTDEQYF. This rearrangement joins TRBV6-4 to TRBJ2-7, with a possible D match to TRBD1 (6 bases). Germline lookup yields CDR1 MRHNA and CDR2 SNTAGT. There are 15 residues in the CDR3. V lost 0 bases and J lost 5, with 14 bases in between.

This chain uses TRBV6-1 with TRBJ2-3; TRBD1 aligns across 9 bases. The CDR3 length is 14 residues. J gave up 5 bases and V 6 bases, and 6 bases lay outside the gene matches. Germline assignment: CDR1 MNHNS and CDR2 SASEGT. The CDR3 loop is CASRDRGVGDTQYF. CDR3 coding DNA: TGTGCCAGCAGGGACAGGGGAGTTGGAGATACGCAGTATTTT.